This T cell receptor beta chain was retrieved from a study of shared T cell receptors in the human thymus. TCRdb keeps only in-frame clones here, not all; method: immunoSEQ multiplex PCR. Of about 540,000 clones in the sample, 70% to 80% were seen once. These same data were also listed under a study on human thymus T cells. This second study says: The thymus was resected at corrective cardiac surgery. Thymic and blood repertoires appeared to display a bias in their usage of V and J genes.

The specimen sequenced was thymocytes. The sequence was collected from a boy under three years old with a congenital heart defect.

CDR3 in amino acids: CASSQDGLAGGNEQFF. DNA of the CDR3: TGCGCCAGCAGCCAAGATGGACTAGCGGGAGGGAATGAGCAGTTCTTC. This chain uses TRBV4-3 with TRBJ2-1; 15 bases map to TRBD2. Germline lookup yields CDR1 LGHNA and CDR2 YSLEER. CDR3 length: 16 amino acids. V gave up 0 bases and J gave up 7 bases; unmatched junction bases: 1.